Sequencing of this T cell receptor beta chain was carried out in a study of Graves' ophthalmopathy and Graves' hyperthyroidism (dated by TCRdb to 2016 to 2018). Turning to the overall study: Peripheral blood was collected at initial diagnosis, before any treatment. To explore V-J signatures that distinguish ophthalmopathy from hyperthyroidism, a discovery set of more than 90 patients was enrolled, made up of about 40 with ophthalmopathy and around 57 with stable hyperthyroidism. In total, over 130 blood samples were TCR-sequenced: some 43 ophthalmopathy, some 80 hyperthyroidism and approximately 17 hyperthyroidism-to-ophthalmopathy patients. In more than five hyperthyroidism patients, the T-cell repertoires found in thyroid tissue were compared with those found in blood. Once sampling was done, hyperthyroidism patients were given methimazole at a starting dose of 30 mg daily, while ophthalmopathy patients were given high-dose intravenous methylprednisolone. The study used TCR beta repertoire signatures to distinguish Graves' ophthalmopathy from Graves' hyperthyroidism and to predict progression to ophthalmopathy. An independent validation cohort was composed of fewer than 20 hyperthyroidism patients and about 17 patients who later progressed from hyperthyroidism to ophthalmopathy. Points the paper makes about the study in general: Most of the expanded thyroid clonotypes with a frequency above 0.001 were also detected in blood, and it was suggested that the thyroid immune response may be reflected by blood repertoires. No statistical method was used to predetermine the sample size, and group allocation was not hidden from the investigators. In validation, the model predicted ophthalmopathy progression with about 64% sensitivity and around 72% specificity; some 13 predicted patients were CT-confirmed with GO in a median of about 6.1 months. In cross-validation, the 13-signature model distinguished ophthalmopathy from stable hyperthyroidism with around 90% sensitivity and around 81% specificity, while in the test set the corresponding values were around 79% and 71%.

TCR beta CDR3 regions were amplified from RNA transcripts for repertoire sequencing. The first round was an RT-PCR using HTBI primers with the Qiagen OneStep RT-PCR kit, and this first round was followed by a second-round multiplex PCR, then size selection and purification. The libraries underwent paired-end sequencing with 100 bp reads on an Illumina HiSeq2000. The original methods were these. SOAPnuke was used to process the reads, removing any read that contained adapters or uncalled bases, had a mean Phred below 15, or lacked an exact match to the constant primer or identifier. COPE v1.2.5 was used to merge the high-quality paired reads. Unique nucleotide sequences were defined as clonotypes and aligned to IMGT TRB V, D and J references using MiTCR v1.1. Only V-J combinations with frequency above 0.0001 were analysed, covering 99% to 99.2% of repertoires. A TCR clonal expansion and chaos score per V-J combination was defined as the ratio of F50 clonal expansion to chaos observed in the TCRdist matrix. Welch's t-statistics and random forest were used to narrow the features down to 13 V-J combinations, which were then fed into a naive Bayes classifier. The Morisita-Horn index was used to measure how similar the thyroid and blood repertoires were. TCRdb reworked the public reads: Q25 trimming with fastp, MiXCR clone assembly, productive beta chains retained. Each CDR3 protein gets just one entry, which takes the most common genes and DNA from the rows behind it. The V and J calls and clone size come from TCRdb's table, not from the authors' own analysis. The sample records about 740,000 distinct CDR3 sequences, approximately 40% of which are singletons. Jointly, the top ten make up approximately 43% of the sample.

Concerning this clonotype itself: Its antigen specificity is not known. The sample holds no much larger clone one base away, and base qualities are not on file.

Compared with germline, V lacks 5 bases and J lacks 8 bases; bases without a gene match: 6. Reading the germline V gene gives CDR1 SGHTA and CDR2 FQGNSA. The CDR3 spans 14 residues, from the cysteine through the phenylalanine. Only the CDR3 portion is preserved as DNA: 42 bases, with reading frame beginning at the first base. The ophthalmopathy patients had moderately to severely active disease, with a Clinical Activity Score of 3 or higher, a NOSPECS grade of 4 or higher, and a disease duration of less than 3 months. Patients were excluded if they had other autoimmune diseases, uncontrolled infections, pregnancy or lactation. Clinical symptoms, serum thyroxine, TRAb, thyroid ultrasound and orbital computed tomography formed the basis of the diagnosis. PBMCs were isolated from about 10 ml of fresh peripheral blood by Ficoll-Paque density gradient centrifugation. Trizol reagent was used to extract the total RNA, and its quality was then checked on an Agilent 2100 Bioanalyzer.

The TCR was taken from an adult man with Graves' ophthalmopathy. The chain couples TRBV7-2 to TRBJ1-4; 9 middle bases align to TRBD1. Sample: peripheral blood. The CDR3 here reads CASSRTGGAEKLFF. The bases are TGTGCCAGCAGCCGAACAGGGGGCGCAGAAAAACTGTTTTTT. Beyond the CDR3, the reference TRBV7-2 and TRBJ1-4 genes provide the residues; the full variable domain reads: GAGVSQSPSNKVTEKGKDVELRCDPISGHTALYWYRQSLGQGLEFLIYFQGNSAPDKSGLPSDRFSAERTGGSVSTLTIQRTQQEDSAVYLCASSRTGGAEKLFFGSGTQLSVL.